The present T cell receptor beta chain was sequenced within a study of T cells in tuberculosis. Study as a whole: The T cells targeted glucose monomycolate, a mycobacterial lipid, via CD1B. IGRA-negative adolescents, IGRA-positive adolescents with latent tuberculosis and adults with active tuberculosis formed this South African cohort.

V was clipped by 0 bases and J by 13 bases, with 12 bases between them. CDR3 size: 12 residues. From germline, CDR1 is MNHEY and CDR2 SMNVEV (reference sequence). As concerns this clone: Its cognate antigen is unknown.

TCRdb keeps only in-frame clones here, not all; method: immunoSEQ multiplex PCR. This sample has about 33,000 clones, with 85% to 95% found just once. Each donor contributed 95,000 or so T cells on average, unsorted. Findings of the study overall: Active tuberculosis alpha repertoires lay closer to GMM-specific TCRs than controls'.

The clonotype originates from a donor aged 5 to 30 with latent tuberculosis or without tuberculosis infection. Some clones in this sample may be carry-over from other donors' samples. The chain couples TRBV27 to TRBJ2-5; D is perhaps TRBD2 (5 bases). Sequencing was carried out using PBMCs. CDR3 bases: TGTGCCAGCAGTTTATCGATCGAGGGTCCGTACTTC. This codes for CASSLSIEGPYF.